This T cell receptor beta chain was obtained from a study of tumor and adjacent non-tumor tissue in lung cancer. Study background: The patients, roughly 10 men and 4 to 6 women, were roughly 30 to 85 with stage I to III disease.

This sample's RNA came from whole unsorted tissue. More than 3 cm separated this lung sample from the edge of the tumor. Between August and November 2014, newly diagnosed, chemotherapy-naive lung cancer patients underwent thoracic surgery in China. The CDR3 has 13 residues. Germline V gene data show CDR1 as DFQATT and CDR2 as SNEGSKA (reference sequence). Study findings and constraints: TCR diversity was significantly greater in tumor than normal lung tissue. Tumor repertoires had a smaller top 100 clone share than normal lung.

Three rounds of nested PCR, following a modified ARM-PCR protocol, produced the TCRbeta library. Via MiXCR, TCRdb re-called the multiplex PCR reads, giving one row per CDR3 protein. The sample contains approximately 53,000 distinct CDR3 sequences, 74% of which appear only once. With respect to this clonotype: Its antigen is still unknown. A clone one base away is much larger, so this may be a read error.

This chain uses TRBV20-1 with TRBJ2-2; tentatively, D is TRBD2 (5 bases). This clonotype was obtained from an older woman with non-small cell lung cancer. The specimen sequenced was distant non-tumor lung tissue. The CDR3 region has the DNA TGCAGTGCTAGTACTGCGAACACCGGGGAGCTGTATTTT. Protein product: CSASTANTGELYF.